The present TCR beta chain was sequenced within a study of cytomegalovirus exposure and HLA in healthy donors. The CDR3 has 11 residues. Trimming shortened V by 6 bases and J by 5 bases, and 5 bases separated the two germline ends. CDR1 is MNHEY, CDR2 SVGAGI, per germline. Points from the study as a whole: Subsequent analysis found a tendency for first-cohort TCR clusters to co-occur within the 120 or so validation repertoires. Altogether, about 160 TCR beta chains were recorded as cytomegalovirus-associated. Most TCR sequences proved rare, with some public TCRs found in many donors.

The data were produced by immunoSEQ multiplex PCR, yet TCRdb's version contains in-frame clones alone and is incomplete. The sample includes about 38,000 clones, roughly 93% seen only once; the top ten take about 3.5%. Concerning this clone itself: The antigen is unknown.

The donors were part of the roughly 120-subject validation cohort, which stood apart from the 666-subject first cohort. The sample comprised PBMCs. The rearrangement uses TRBV6-5 and TRBJ2-1; D remains ambiguous. The receptor was isolated from a man aged 18-30 years in good health and CMV-seronegative. The CDR3 bases are TGTGCCAGCAGGATAGACAATGAGCAGTTCTTC. Amino acids: CASRIDNEQFF.